Here is one T cell receptor beta chain with its context. Its antigen is currently unknown. The V and J ends lost 2 bases and 1 base respectively, with 7 bases between them. Germline CDR1 reads SSHAT; CDR2 reads FNYEAQ (reference sequence). The CDR3 spans 14 residues. Preparation of the TCRbeta library was carried out with unique molecular identifiers. TCRdb fed the PCR reads into MiXCR, producing one record per CDR3 protein. The data contain approximately 50,000 distinct CDR3 sequences, 52% of them singletons. The source of the sample is a study of T-cell reconstitution after alpha-beta-depleted transplantation in children. Findings and limits, study-wide: Several hundred rapidly expanded clones from non-depleted graft cells reportedly supplied alpha-beta T cells about two months post-transplant. The main origin of T-cell counts and diversity one year after transplant was newly produced T cells.

The TCR originated in a boy less than two years old with SCID, due to receive a stem cell transplant. V and J are TRBV7-7 and TRBJ2-3; D uncertain. The sample consisted of peripheral blood, taken before TCRalphabeta/CD19-depleted stem cell transplant. The CDR3 DNA is TGTGCCAGCAGCTTATTAGGCGGCACAGATACGCAGTATTTT. Protein sequence: CASSLLGGTDTQYF.